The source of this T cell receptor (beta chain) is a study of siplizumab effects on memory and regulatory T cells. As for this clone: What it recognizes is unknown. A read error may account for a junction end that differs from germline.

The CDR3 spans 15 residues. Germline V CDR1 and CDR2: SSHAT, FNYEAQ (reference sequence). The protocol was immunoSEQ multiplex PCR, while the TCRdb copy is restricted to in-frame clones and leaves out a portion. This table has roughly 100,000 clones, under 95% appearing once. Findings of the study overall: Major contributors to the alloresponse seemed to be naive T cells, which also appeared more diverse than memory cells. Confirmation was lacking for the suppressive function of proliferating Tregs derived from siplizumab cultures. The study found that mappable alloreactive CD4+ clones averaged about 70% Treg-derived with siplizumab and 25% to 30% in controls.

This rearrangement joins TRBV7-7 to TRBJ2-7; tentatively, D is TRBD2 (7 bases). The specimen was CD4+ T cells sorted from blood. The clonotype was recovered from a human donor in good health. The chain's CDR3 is CASSLVGGASYEQYF. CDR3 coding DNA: TGTGCTAGCAGCTTAGTAGGGGGGGCTTCTTACGAGCAGTACTTC.